A single sample gave rise to the 6 T cell receptor beta chains below, sequenced in a study of blood T cell repertoires in COVID-19. Generated by immunoSEQ multiplex PCR, the TCRdb table keeps only in-frame clones and is missing some. This table holds roughly 150,000 clones, around 88% found once. Sequenced input: peripheral blood. The receptors stem from a human donor in a cohort sampled during active COVID-19.

This chain joins TRBV7-2 and TRBJ1-3; perhaps TRBD1 as D (6 bases). Looked up from germline, CDR1 is SGHTA and CDR2 is FQGNSA. The CDR3 sequence is 15 residues long. V was pared by 3 bases and J by 2 bases, with 11 bases between. The DNA of the CDR3 is TGTGCCAGCAGCTTCCTACAGGGAGCTGGAAACACCATATATTTT. Its translation is CASSFLQGAGNTIYF.

This chain connects TRBV5-4 to TRBJ1-2, with D possibly being TRBD1 (5 bases). V lost 4 bases and J lost 8, with 15 bases in between. CDR1 SGHNT and CDR2 YYREEE come from the germline V gene (reference sequence). This CDR3 is built from 13 residues. The CDR3 loop is CASSTKTAIGYTF. In DNA, the CDR3 is TGTGCCAGCAGCACCAAGACAGCTATCGGCTACACCTTC.

The chain employs TRBV11-3 and TRBJ2-3; 9 bases are a match to TRBD2. The CDR3 loop spans 17 amino acids. Looked up from germline, CDR1 is SGHNT and CDR2 is YENEEA. Unmatched junction bases numbered 11, after V lost 5 bases and J lost 2 bases. This CDR3 reads CASSPGGGGGATDTQYF. In DNA form, the CDR3 reads TGTGCCAGCAGCCCAGGAGGCGGCGGGGGGGCCACAGATACGCAGTATTTT.

This chain joins TRBV12-3 or TRBV12-4 and TRBJ2-5; tentatively, D is TRBD1 (6 bases). The CDR3 totals 13 residues. The V gene lost 1 base and the J gene lost 5 bases, with 8 bases spanning the gap. CDR3 nucleotide sequence: TGTGCCAGCAGTTTAGGGCAGGGGGAGACCCAGTACTTC. It encodes CASSLGQGETQYF.

This clone was seen more than once but under ten times. CDR3 loop: CASSGGQGAGGYTF. CDR3 DNA sequence: TGTGCCAGCAGTGGGGGACAGGGGGCAGGTGGCTACACCTTC. The chain has TRBV2 and TRBJ1-2; 12 positions agree with TRBD1. Germline lookup yields CDR1 SNHLY and CDR2 FYNNEI. There are 14 residues in the CDR3. Unmatched junction bases numbered 4, after V lost 4 bases and J lost 7 bases. Combining the CDR3 with reference TRBV2 and TRBJ1-2 gives the whole variable domain EPEVTQTPSHQVTQMGQEVILRCVPISNHLYFYWYRQILGQKVEFLVSFYNNEISEKSEIFDDQFSVERPDGSNFTLKIRSTKLEDSAMYFCASSGGQGAGGYTFGSGTRLTVV.

This chain joins TRBV9 and TRBJ2-1; D may be TRBD2 (5 bases). CDR3 length equals 14 residues. The germline CDR1 and CDR2 sequences are SGDLS and YYNGEE. Trimming took off 4 bases at V and 0 bases at J, with 8 bases between the two ends. The CDR3 reads CASSPAGSYNEQFF. The CDR3 bases are TGTGCCAGCAGCCCGGCGGGCTCCTACAATGAGCAGTTCTTC.